The 6 T cell receptor beta chains listed next were all sequenced from one sample in a study of blood T cell repertoires in COVID-19. The table came from immunoSEQ multiplex PCR; TCRdb's copy has only in-frame clones and leaves some out. The profile shows 250,000 to 300,000 clones, 75% to 90% of them singletons. Sequencing input: peripheral blood. These receptor sequences come from a woman between 45 and 65 years old who had recovered from COVID-19.

The chain carries TRBV10-2 and TRBJ2-5; the match to TRBD1 covers 11 bases. The CDR3 consists of 12 residues. With 8 bases clipped from V and 4 bases from J, the junction kept 0 bases outside the gene matches. The germline V gene encodes CDR1 WSHSY and CDR2 SAAADI. The CDR3 DNA follows: TGCGCCAGCGGGACAGGGGGAGAGACCCAGTACTTC. Protein sequence: CASGTGGETQYF.

The rearrangement joins TRBV4-2 to TRBJ1-1; D is possibly TRBD1 (5 bases). Germline V gives CDR1 LGHNA, CDR2 YNFKEQ. V gave up 5 bases and J gave up 6 bases, with 16 bases separating them. The CDR3 consists of 14 residues. CDR3 sequence: CASSVQGGRSEAFF. The CDR3 DNA is TGTGCCAGCAGCGTCCAGGGAGGAAGGTCTGAAGCTTTCTTT.

Remarks on this clone: The sample carries other DNA sequences with the same CDR3. CDR3 sequence: CASSLEGQGSYEQYF. The CDR3 coding sequence is TGTGCCAGCAGCTTAGAGGGACAGGGCTCCTACGAGCAGTACTTC. The V call is TRBV7-2, the J call TRBJ2-7; 9 bases align to TRBD1. Trimming took 1 base from V and 0 from J; bases not matched to a gene: 1. The CDR3 is 15 residues long. Germline V gene lookup returns CDR1 SGHTA and CDR2 FQGNSA.

The chain joins TRBV3-1 (or the pseudogene TRBV3-2) to TRBJ1-4; a possible D gene is TRBD1 (5 bases). The CDR3 is made up of 11 amino acids. Germline V gives CDR1 LGHDT, CDR2 YNNKEL (reference sequence). The V and J ends lost 1 base and 15 bases respectively, with 9 bases between them. The CDR3 sequence is CASSQGGGLFF. Written as DNA, the CDR3 is TGTGCCAGCAGCCAAGGGGGGGGTTTGTTTTTT.

This rearrangement joins TRBV7-2 to TRBJ2-6, with D possibly matching TRBD1 (5 bases). Germline CDR1 SGHTA, CDR2 FQGNSA. V lost 5 bases and J 1 base, leaving 12 bases between the germline ends. This CDR3 is built from 16 residues. The CDR3 is CASSDYRKSGANVLTF. The CDR3 nucleotides are TGTGCCAGCAGCGATTACAGGAAATCTGGGGCCAACGTCCTGACTTTC.

The V and J genes are TRBV30 and TRBJ1-3; no clear D gene. Germline V lookup: CDR1 GTSNPN, CDR2 SVGIG (reference sequence). The CDR3 contains 13 residues. The V end was cut by 0 bases, the J end by 2 bases, with 5 bases between. The chain's CDR3 is CAWSVSTGNTIYF. The CDR3 bases are TGTGCCTGGAGTGTGTCTACTGGAAACACCATATATTTT.